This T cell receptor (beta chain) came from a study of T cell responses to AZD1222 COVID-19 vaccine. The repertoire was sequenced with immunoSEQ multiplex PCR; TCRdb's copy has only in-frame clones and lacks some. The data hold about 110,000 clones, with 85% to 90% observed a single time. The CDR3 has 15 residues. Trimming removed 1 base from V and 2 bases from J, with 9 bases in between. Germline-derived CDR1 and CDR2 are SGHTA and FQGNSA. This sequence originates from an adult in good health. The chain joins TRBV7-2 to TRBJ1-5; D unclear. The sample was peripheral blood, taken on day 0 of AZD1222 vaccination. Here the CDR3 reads CASSLEGRGNQPQHF. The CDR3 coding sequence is TGTGCCAGCAGCTTAGAGGGAAGAGGCAATCAGCCCCAGCATTTT.